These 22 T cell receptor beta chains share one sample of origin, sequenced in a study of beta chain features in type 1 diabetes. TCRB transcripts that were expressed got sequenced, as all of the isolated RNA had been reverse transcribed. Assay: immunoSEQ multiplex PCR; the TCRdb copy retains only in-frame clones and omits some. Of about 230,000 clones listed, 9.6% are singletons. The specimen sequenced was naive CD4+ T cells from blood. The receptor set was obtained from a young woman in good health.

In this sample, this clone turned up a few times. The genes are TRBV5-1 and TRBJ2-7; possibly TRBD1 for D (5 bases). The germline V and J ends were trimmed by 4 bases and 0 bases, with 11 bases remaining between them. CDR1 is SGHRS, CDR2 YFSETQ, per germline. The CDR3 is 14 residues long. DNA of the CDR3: TGCGCCAGCAGCCCTGACAGTCTCTCCTACGAGCAGTACTTC. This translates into CASSPDSLSYEQYF.

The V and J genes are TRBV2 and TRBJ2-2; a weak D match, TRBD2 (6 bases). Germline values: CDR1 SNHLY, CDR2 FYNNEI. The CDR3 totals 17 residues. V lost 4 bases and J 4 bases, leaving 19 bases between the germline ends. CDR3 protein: CASSGRPSTSFTGELFF. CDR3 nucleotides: TGTGCCAGCAGTGGCCGCCCGAGTACTAGCTTCACCGGGGAGCTGTTTTTT.

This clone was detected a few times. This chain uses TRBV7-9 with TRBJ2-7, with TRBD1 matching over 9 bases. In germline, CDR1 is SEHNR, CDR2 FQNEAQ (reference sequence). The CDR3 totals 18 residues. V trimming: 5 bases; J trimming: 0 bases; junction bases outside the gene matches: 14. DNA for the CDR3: TGTGCCAGCAGCCCCCAATTGTCCGGGACAGGGCTCTCCTACGAGCAGTACTTC. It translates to CASSPQLSGTGLSYEQYF.

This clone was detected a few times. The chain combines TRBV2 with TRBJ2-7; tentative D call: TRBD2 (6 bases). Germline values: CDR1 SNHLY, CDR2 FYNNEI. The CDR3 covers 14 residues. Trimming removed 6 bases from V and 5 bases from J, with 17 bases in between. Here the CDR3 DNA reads TGTGCCAGCAGGTCGGGGGTATCGGGACACGAGCAGTACTTC. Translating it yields CASRSGVSGHEQYF.

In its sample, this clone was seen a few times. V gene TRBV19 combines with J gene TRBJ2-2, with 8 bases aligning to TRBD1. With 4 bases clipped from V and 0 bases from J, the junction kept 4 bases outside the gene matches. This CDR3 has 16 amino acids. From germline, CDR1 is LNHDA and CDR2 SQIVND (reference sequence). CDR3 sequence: CASSSRTGTNTGELFF. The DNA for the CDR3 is TGTGCCAGTAGTAGCCGGACAGGGACGAACACCGGGGAGCTGTTTTTT. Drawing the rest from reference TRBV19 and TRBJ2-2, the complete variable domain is DGGITQSPKYLFRKEGQNVTLSCEQNLNHDAMYWYRQDPGQGLRLIYYSQIVNDFQKGDIAEGYSVSREKKESFPLTVTSAQKNPTAFYLCASSSRTGTNTGELFFGEGSRLTVL.

CDR3 sequence reads: CASGSTVPDYEQYF. The CDR3 nucleotides are TGTGCTAGTGGTTCGACAGTTCCGGACTACGAGCAGTACTTC. The gene calls are TRBV12-5 and TRBJ2-7; D is perhaps TRBD1 (5 bases). V lost 4 bases, J lost 3 bases, and 13 bases lay in between. CDR3 length: 14 residues. The germline V gene encodes CDR1 LGHNT and CDR2 FRNRAP.

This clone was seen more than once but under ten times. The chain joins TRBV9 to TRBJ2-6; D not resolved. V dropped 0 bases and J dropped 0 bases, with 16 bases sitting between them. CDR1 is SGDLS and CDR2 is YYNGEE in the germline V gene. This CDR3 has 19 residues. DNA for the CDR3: TGTGCCAGCAGCGTAGGCCTTTCGAGAAACCTCTCTGGGGCCAACGTCCTGACTTTC. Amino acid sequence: CASSVGLSRNLSGANVLTF.

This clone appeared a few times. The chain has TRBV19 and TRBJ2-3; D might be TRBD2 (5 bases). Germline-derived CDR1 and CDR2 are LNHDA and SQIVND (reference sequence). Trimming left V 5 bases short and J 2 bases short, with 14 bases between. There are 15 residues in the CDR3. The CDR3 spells CASSAWETFTDTQYF. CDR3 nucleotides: TGTGCCAGTAGTGCTTGGGAGACTTTCACAGATACGCAGTATTTT. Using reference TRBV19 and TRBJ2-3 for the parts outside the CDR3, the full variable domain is DGGITQSPKYLFRKEGQNVTLSCEQNLNHDAMYWYRQDPGQGLRLIYYSQIVNDFQKGDIAEGYSVSREKKESFPLTVTSAQKNPTAFYLCASSAWETFTDTQYFGPGTRLTVL.

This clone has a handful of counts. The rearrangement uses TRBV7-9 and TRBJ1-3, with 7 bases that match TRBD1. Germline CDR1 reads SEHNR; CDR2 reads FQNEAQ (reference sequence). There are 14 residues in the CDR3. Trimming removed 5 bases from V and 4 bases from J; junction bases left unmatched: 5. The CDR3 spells CASSPWTGGNTIYF. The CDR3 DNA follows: TGTGCCAGCAGCCCTTGGACAGGAGGAAACACCATATATTTT.

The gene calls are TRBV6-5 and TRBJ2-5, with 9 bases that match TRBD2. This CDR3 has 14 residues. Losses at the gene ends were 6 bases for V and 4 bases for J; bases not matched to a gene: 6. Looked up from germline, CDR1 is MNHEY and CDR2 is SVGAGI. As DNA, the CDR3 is TGTGCCAGCAGCCCCGGGACTAGCTCAGAGACCCAGTACTTC. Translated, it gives CASSPGTSSETQYF.

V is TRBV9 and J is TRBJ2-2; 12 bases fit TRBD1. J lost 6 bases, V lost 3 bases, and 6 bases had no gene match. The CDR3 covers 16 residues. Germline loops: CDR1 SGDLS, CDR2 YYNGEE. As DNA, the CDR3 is TGTGCCAGCAGCGCGGGGACAGGGGGCTTACCCGGGGAGCTGTTTTTT. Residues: CASSAGTGGLPGELFF.

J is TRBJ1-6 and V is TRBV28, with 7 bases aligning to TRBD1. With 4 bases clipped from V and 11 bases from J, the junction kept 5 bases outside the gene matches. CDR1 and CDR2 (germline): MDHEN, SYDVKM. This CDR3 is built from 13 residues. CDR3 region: CASSSDRTAPLHF. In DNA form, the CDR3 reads TGTGCCAGCAGTTCGGACAGGACAGCACCCCTCCACTTT. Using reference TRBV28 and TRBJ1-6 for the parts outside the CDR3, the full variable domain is DVKVTQSSRYLVKRTGEKVFLECVQDMDHENMFWYRQDPGLGLRLIYFSYDVKMKEKGDIPEGYSVSREKKERFSLILESASTNQTSMYLCASSSDRTAPLHFGNGTRLTVT.

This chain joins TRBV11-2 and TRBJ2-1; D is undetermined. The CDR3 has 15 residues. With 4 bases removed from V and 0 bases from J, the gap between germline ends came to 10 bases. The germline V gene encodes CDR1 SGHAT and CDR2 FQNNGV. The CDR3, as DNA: TGTGCCAGCAGCTCACGACCTAGCTCCTACAATGAGCAGTTCTTC. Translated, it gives CASSSRPSSYNEQFF. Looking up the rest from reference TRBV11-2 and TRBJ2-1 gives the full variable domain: EAGVAQSPRYKIIEKRQSVAFWCNPISGHATLYWYQQILGQGPKLLIQFQNNGVVDDSQLPKDRFSAERLKGVDSTLKIQPAKLEDSAVYLCASSSRPSSYNEQFFGPGTRLTVL.

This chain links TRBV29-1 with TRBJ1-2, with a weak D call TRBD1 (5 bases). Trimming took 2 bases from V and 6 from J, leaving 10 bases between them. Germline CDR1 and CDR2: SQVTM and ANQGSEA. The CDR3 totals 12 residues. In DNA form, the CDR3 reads TGCAGCGTTGAATCCGGACACAATGGCTACACCTTC. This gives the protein CSVESGHNGYTF.

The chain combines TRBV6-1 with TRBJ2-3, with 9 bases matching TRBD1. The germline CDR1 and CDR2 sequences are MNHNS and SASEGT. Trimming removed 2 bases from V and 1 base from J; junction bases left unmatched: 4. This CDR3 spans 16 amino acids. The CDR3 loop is CASSETGGFGTDTQYF. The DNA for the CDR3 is TGTGCCAGCAGTGAAACAGGGGGCTTCGGCACAGATACGCAGTATTTT.

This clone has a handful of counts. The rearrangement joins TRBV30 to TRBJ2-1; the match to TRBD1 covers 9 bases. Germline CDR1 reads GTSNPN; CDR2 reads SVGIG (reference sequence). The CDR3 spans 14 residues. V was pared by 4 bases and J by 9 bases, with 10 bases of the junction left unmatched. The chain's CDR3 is CAWNGDRVGTEQFF. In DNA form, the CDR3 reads TGTGCCTGGAATGGGGACAGGGTTGGTACTGAGCAGTTCTTC.

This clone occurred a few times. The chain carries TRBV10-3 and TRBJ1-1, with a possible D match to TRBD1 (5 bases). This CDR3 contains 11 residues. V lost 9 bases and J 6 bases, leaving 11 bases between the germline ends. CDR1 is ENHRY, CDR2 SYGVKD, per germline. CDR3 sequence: CAIRGSAEAFF. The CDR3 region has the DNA TGTGCCATACGGGGGAGCGCTGAAGCTTTCTTT.

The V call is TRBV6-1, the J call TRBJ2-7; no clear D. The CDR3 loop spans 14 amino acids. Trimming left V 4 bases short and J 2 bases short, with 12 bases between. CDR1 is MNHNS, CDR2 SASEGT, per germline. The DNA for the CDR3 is TGTGCCAGCAGTGGCCGCCTAGGTGCCTACGAGCAGTACTTC. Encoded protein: CASSGRLGAYEQYF.

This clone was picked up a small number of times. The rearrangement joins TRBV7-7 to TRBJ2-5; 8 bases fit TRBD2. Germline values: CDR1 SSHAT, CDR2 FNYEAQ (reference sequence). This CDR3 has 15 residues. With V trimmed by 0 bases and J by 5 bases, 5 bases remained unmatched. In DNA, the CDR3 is TGTGCCAGCAGCTTAGCTAGCGGGAATCTTGAGACCCAGTACTTC. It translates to CASSLASGNLETQYF.

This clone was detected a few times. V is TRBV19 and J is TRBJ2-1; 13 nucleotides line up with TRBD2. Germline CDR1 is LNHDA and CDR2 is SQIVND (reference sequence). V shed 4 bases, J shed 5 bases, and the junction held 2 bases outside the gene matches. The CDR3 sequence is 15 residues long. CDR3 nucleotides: TGTGCCAGTAGTACGACTAGCGGGGGGAACAATGAGCAGTTCTTC. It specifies CASSTTSGGNNEQFF.

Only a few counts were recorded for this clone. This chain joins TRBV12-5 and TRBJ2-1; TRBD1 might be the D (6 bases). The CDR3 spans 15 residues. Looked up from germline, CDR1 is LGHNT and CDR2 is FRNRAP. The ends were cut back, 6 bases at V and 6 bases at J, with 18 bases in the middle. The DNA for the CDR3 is TGTGCTAGTGGGAAGGGGGAAGGGGGAAGCAATGAGCAGTTCTTC. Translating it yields CASGKGEGGSNEQFF.

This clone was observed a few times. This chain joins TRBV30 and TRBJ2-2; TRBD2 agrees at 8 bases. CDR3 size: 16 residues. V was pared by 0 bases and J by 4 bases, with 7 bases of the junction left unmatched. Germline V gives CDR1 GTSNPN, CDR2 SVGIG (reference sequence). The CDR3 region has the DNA TGTGCCTGGAGTGTACTAGCGGAGTGGGGCACCGGGGAGCTGTTTTTT. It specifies CAWSVLAEWGTGELFF. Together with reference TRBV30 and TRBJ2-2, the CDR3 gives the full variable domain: SQTIHQWPATLVQPVGSPLSLECTVEGTSNPNLYWYRQAAGRGLQLLFYSVGIGQISSEVPQNLSASRPQDRQFILSSKKLLLSDSGFYLCAWSVLAEWGTGELFFGEGSRLTVL.